These 5 T cell receptor beta chains were sequenced from one sample in a study of early T cells in non-severe SARS-CoV-2 infection. TCRdb recomputed calls from the 5' RACE reads with MiXCR, one row per CDR3 protein. This table has 26,000 or so distinct CDR3 sequences, 3.5% to 5.5% appearing once. Sequencing was performed on whole blood, taken at baseline. The source is an adult who was a healthcare worker with PCR-confirmed SARS-CoV-2 infection or an uninfected control (not recorded which).

This clonotype turned up a few times. The rearrangement uses TRBV7-2 and TRBJ2-7; 8 bases are shared with TRBD2. The CDR3 has 15 residues. The germline V gene encodes CDR1 SGHTA and CDR2 FQGNSA. V gave up 1 base and J gave up 4 bases; unmatched junction bases: 6. CDR3 protein: CASSLVASGSYEQYF. CDR3 DNA: TGTGCCAGCAGCTTAGTGGCTAGCGGGTCTTACGAGCAGTACTTC. The whole variable domain, filled in from reference TRBV7-2 and TRBJ2-7, reads GAGVSQSPSNKVTEKGKDVELRCDPISGHTALYWYRQSLGQGLEFLIYFQGNSAPDKSGLPSDRFSAERTGGSVSTLTIQRTQQEDSAVYLCASSLVASGSYEQYFGPGTRLTVT.

This clonotype was observed many times. The V gene is TRBV7-2, the J gene TRBJ2-1; 7 bases are a match to TRBD1. This CDR3 spans 13 amino acids. The germline CDR1 and CDR2 sequences are SGHTA and FQGNSA. V was pared by 6 bases and J by 5 bases, with 4 bases of the junction left unmatched. This CDR3 reads CASRTGPDNEQFF. Here the CDR3 DNA reads TGTGCCAGCAGGACAGGGCCAGACAATGAGCAGTTCTTC.

In this sample, this clonotype turned up a few times. The rearrangement uses TRBV28 and TRBJ2-7; 7 bases line up with TRBD2. The CDR3 is 13 amino acids. J was trimmed by 5 bases and V by 9 bases; bases with no gene match: 10. Germline lookup yields CDR1 MDHEN and CDR2 SYDVKM. In DNA form, the CDR3 reads TGTGCCAGTCATAGGCGGGAGCGAGACGAGCAGTACTTC. The encoded protein is CASHRRERDEQYF. Variable domain in full (rest from reference TRBV28 and TRBJ2-7): DVKVTQSSRYLVKRTGEKVFLECVQDMDHENMFWYRQDPGLGLRLIYFSYDVKMKEKGDIPEGYSVSREKKERFSLILESASTNQTSMYLCASHRRERDEQYFGPGTRLTVT.

This clonotype has a count of ten or more. The chain uses TRBV19 and TRBJ1-2; TRBD1 is a possible D gene (5 bases). V lost 6 bases and J 0 bases, leaving 11 bases between the germline ends. CDR1 and CDR2 (germline): LNHDA, SQIVND (reference sequence). This CDR3 comprises 14 residues. The CDR3 spells CASRRQPSNYGYTF. The CDR3 DNA reads TGTGCCAGTAGGCGACAGCCTTCTAACTATGGCTACACCTTC.

Only a few counts were recorded for this clonotype. The J gene is TRBJ2-2, the V gene TRBV7-6; TRBD2 is a possible D gene (6 bases). The germline CDR1 and CDR2 sequences are SGHVS and FNYEAQ. V gave up 4 bases and J gave up 4 bases, with 16 bases separating them. The CDR3 is 16 residues long. The CDR3 sequence is CASSSRVGRGTGELFF. DNA for the CDR3: TGTGCCAGCAGCTCTCGGGTGGGGCGGGGCACCGGGGAGCTGTTTTTT.